This record covers a single T cell receptor (beta chain). The data were obtained in a study of OX40 agonist ivuxolimab in advanced cancers. V was clipped by 6 bases and J by 4 bases, with 18 bases between them. Germline V lookup: CDR1 MNHEY, CDR2 SMNVEV (reference sequence). This CDR3 region has 15 residues. The protocol was immunoSEQ multiplex PCR, while the TCRdb copy is restricted to in-frame clones and leaves out a portion. The table shows about 69,000 clones, with approximately 81% occurring only once. The rearrangement links TRBV27 to TRBJ1-2; TRBD1 might be the D (6 bases). The sequence was collected from an adult with an advanced solid tumor such as melanoma, head and neck, liver or kidney cancer. The specimen was CD4+ or CD8+ T cells sorted from blood, collected in a trial of the OX40 agonist ivuxolimab. The CDR3 bases are TGTGCCAGCAGGAGGTCGGCAGGGACAAGCTATGGCTACACCTTC. Protein: CASRRSAGTSYGYTF.